The 13 T cell receptor beta chains below were found in one sample sequenced in a study of blood T cell repertoires in COVID-19. Sequencing was performed with immunoSEQ multiplex PCR; in TCRdb, only in-frame clones are kept and a portion is missing. The sample shows roughly 100,000 clones, approximately 90% of them seen only once. The specimen sequenced was peripheral blood. Receptor source: a woman older than 75 in a cohort sampled during active COVID-19.

The CDR3 loop is CASSLALSDRGNTEAFF. CDR3 in DNA: TGCGCCAGCAGCTTAGCCTTGTCAGACAGGGGTAACACTGAAGCTTTCTTT. The genes are TRBV5-1 and TRBJ1-1, with 8 bases fitting TRBD1. There are 17 residues in the CDR3. The V gene end was trimmed by 2 bases and the J gene end by 2 bases; junction bases not matched to a gene: 11. Germline CDR1 and CDR2: SGHRS and YFSETQ.

The chain uses TRBV20-1 and TRBJ2-7, with a tentative D call TRBD2 (6 bases). CDR1 and CDR2 from the germline V gene are DFQATT and SNEGSKA (reference sequence). V shed 6 bases and J shed 7 bases, with 13 bases lying between them. CDR3 size: 11 residues. CDR3: CSAGSGPEQYF. The CDR3 DNA reads as TGCAGTGCAGGAAGCGGGCCAGAGCAGTACTTC.

The rearrangement joins TRBV19 to TRBJ1-5; 8 bases map to TRBD1. The V gene's germline CDR1 is LNHDA and CDR2 SQIVND (reference sequence). With V trimmed by 6 bases and J by 6 bases, 10 bases remained unmatched. The CDR3 runs 15 residues. DNA for the CDR3: TGTGCCAGTAGAACGACCGGGACAGGCGGTCAGCCCCAGCATTTT. Residues: CASRTTGTGGQPQHF.

V and J are TRBV2 and TRBJ2-1, with TRBD2 matching over 11 bases. In germline, CDR1 is SNHLY, CDR2 FYNNEI. The CDR3 consists of 15 residues. J gave up 4 bases and V 10 bases, and 9 bases lay outside the gene matches. CDR3 coding DNA: TGTGCCATCCTTAGCGGGGGGGATATTTACAATGAGCAGTTCTTC. Residues: CAILSGGDIYNEQFF.

This chain uses TRBV28 with TRBJ1-5; D is ambiguous. Between the trimmed V and J ends, which lost 3 bases and 5 bases, there was a span of 5 bases. The CDR3 sequence is 12 residues long. Germline V gene data show CDR1 as MDHEN and CDR2 as SYDVKM. CDR3 nucleotides: TGTGCCAGCAGTTTTGGCTATCAGCCCCAGCATTTT. This sequence encodes CASSFGYQPQHF.

The rearrangement joins TRBV2 to TRBJ1-1, with no clear D. The length of the CDR3 is 14 residues. V gave up 0 bases and J gave up 1 base, with 6 bases separating them. CDR1 is SNHLY and CDR2 is FYNNEI in the germline V gene. The CDR3 reads CASSEAWANTEAFF. The CDR3 bases are TGTGCCAGCAGTGAAGCCTGGGCGAACACTGAAGCTTTCTTT.

This rearrangement joins TRBV6-5 to TRBJ1-2; D might be TRBD1 (5 bases). Germline-derived CDR1 and CDR2 are MNHEY and SVGAGI. There are 14 residues in the CDR3. Trimming left V 6 bases short and J 0 bases short, with 11 bases between. The CDR3 DNA reads TGTGCCAGCAGGGGGAGGGGTACTAACTATGGCTACACCTTC. Translated, it gives CASRGRGTNYGYTF.

The chain couples TRBV27 to TRBJ2-5, with 7 positions matching TRBD2. CDR3 size: 13 residues. V lost 3 bases, J lost 7 bases, and 5 bases stayed unmatched. Germline V gene lookup returns CDR1 MNHEY and CDR2 SMNVEV (reference sequence). Here the CDR3 DNA reads TGTGCCAGCAGTTTGAAGTGGGGGGGGACCCAGTACTTC. It yields the protein CASSLKWGGTQYF.

The V gene is TRBV5-4, the J gene TRBJ2-7; D is perhaps TRBD1 (5 bases). Per germline, CDR1 SGHNT and CDR2 YYREEE (reference sequence). With 2 bases removed from V and 0 bases from J, the gap between germline ends came to 9 bases. This CDR3 has 14 residues. CDR3 in amino acids: CASSFQGSSYEQYF. In nucleotides, the CDR3 is TGTGCCAGCAGCTTTCAGGGTAGCTCCTACGAGCAGTACTTC.

This chain joins TRBV7-9 and TRBJ2-4; 7 bases fit TRBD1. With 6 bases clipped from V and 0 bases from J, the junction kept 8 bases outside the gene matches. The germline gives CDR1 SEHNR, CDR2 FQNEAQ (reference sequence). This CDR3 region has 16 residues. Here the CDR3 reads CASRGTGDLAKNIQYF. CDR3 coding DNA: TGTGCCAGCAGAGGTACAGGGGACCTAGCCAAAAACATTCAGTACTTC. The full variable domain, in which reference TRBV7-9 and TRBJ2-4 provide the parts outside the CDR3, is DTGVSQNPRHKITKRGQNVTFRCDPISEHNRLYWYRQTLGQGPEFLTYFQNEAQLEKSRLLSDRFSAERPKGSFSTLEIQRTEQGDSAMYLCASRGTGDLAKNIQYFGAGTRLSVL.

The chain joins TRBV7-8 to TRBJ1-1; D perhaps matches TRBD1 (6 bases). The CDR3 sequence is 17 residues long. Deletions cut 5 bases from V and 1 base from J, with 20 bases between. Germline loops: CDR1 SGHVS, CDR2 FQNEAQ. The CDR3 sequence is CASSPQAGTLSNTEAFF. CDR3 sequence (DNA): TGTGCCAGCAGCCCACAGGCCGGGACACTTTCGAACACTGAAGCTTTCTTT.

Worth noting for this clone: This same CDR3 is encoded by further DNA sequences in the sample. The rearrangement links TRBV28 to TRBJ2-7; 7 positions match TRBD1. CDR3 length equals 14 residues. Germline-derived CDR1 and CDR2 are MDHEN and SYDVKM. J lost 2 bases, V lost 6 bases, and 7 bases had no gene match. The CDR3 is CASRRQGGTYEQYF. The DNA for the CDR3 is TGTGCCAGCAGGCGACAGGGTGGGACCTACGAGCAGTACTTC.

This rearrangement joins TRBV18 to TRBJ1-2; TRBD1 matches 11 bases. Per germline, CDR1 KGHSH and CDR2 LQKENI. V dropped 5 bases and J dropped 6; count of bases not matched to a gene: 8. CDR3 length equals 15 residues. CDR3 DNA: TGTGCCAGCTCAGGGATGGACAGGGGGCCGGATGGCTACACCTTC. The encoded protein is CASSGMDRGPDGYTF.